Below are 20 T cell receptor beta chains sequenced from a single sample in a study of cytomegalovirus exposure and HLA in healthy donors. The PCR ran on 60 Vbeta and 13 Jbeta primers. Assay: immunoSEQ multiplex PCR; the TCRdb copy retains only in-frame clones and omits some. The table has about 200,000 clones, about 82% seen once. Sequencing used PBMCs. The receptors were gathered from a woman aged 45 to 65 in good health and CMV-seronegative.

The chain carries TRBV5-1 and TRBJ2-7; D unclear. Trimming removed 4 bases from V and 2 bases from J, with 10 bases in between. CDR3 size: 13 residues. CDR1 is SGHRS, CDR2 YFSETQ, per germline. CDR3 DNA sequence: TGCGCCAGCAGCCGAGACTTCCCCTACGAGCAGTACTTC. It specifies CASSRDFPYEQYF.

The chain joins TRBV28 to TRBJ1-5; 7 nucleotides match TRBD1. Looked up from germline, CDR1 is MDHEN and CDR2 is SYDVKM. The V segment lost 2 bases and the J segment 1 base; nucleotides outside the gene matches: 8. There are 17 residues in the CDR3. CDR3 in amino acids: CASSLNRGSGSNQPQHF. The CDR3 DNA reads TGTGCCAGCAGTTTAAACAGGGGTTCGGGAAGCAATCAGCCCCAGCATTTT.

V and J are TRBV29-1 and TRBJ1-1; D is unclear. Germline assignment: CDR1 SQVTM and CDR2 ANQGSEA. V lost 4 bases and J lost 1, with 10 bases in between. The CDR3 consists of 13 residues. The CDR3 protein is CSVGRPANTEAFF. For the CDR3, the DNA is TGCAGCGTTGGCAGGCCTGCGAACACTGAAGCTTTCTTT.

The chain uses TRBV27 and TRBJ2-5; D call uncertain. V gave up 3 bases and J gave up 2 bases, with 10 bases separating them. CDR3 size: 14 residues. Germline V lookup: CDR1 MNHEY, CDR2 SMNVEV (reference sequence). CDR3 in DNA: TGTGCCAGCAGTTTTTTCGGGTCACAAGAGACCCAGTACTTC. Residues: CASSFFGSQETQYF.

The V gene is TRBV28, the J gene TRBJ2-7, with 9 bases that match TRBD2. Germline V gives CDR1 MDHEN, CDR2 SYDVKM. V was clipped by 7 bases and J by 6 bases; unmatched bases: 13. This CDR3 has 15 residues. CDR3 sequence reads: CASTEGGSGSSEQYF. CDR3 in DNA: TGTGCCAGCACCGAAGGGGGTAGCGGGAGCAGCGAGCAGTACTTC.

The chain recombines TRBV28 with TRBJ2-1, with TRBD2 matching 7 bases. Trimming removed 8 bases from V and 4 bases from J; junction bases left unmatched: 5. Per germline, CDR1 MDHEN and CDR2 SYDVKM. The CDR3 spans 13 residues. The CDR3: CASGLAVYNEQFF. Here the CDR3 DNA reads TGTGCCAGCGGTCTAGCGGTTTACAATGAGCAGTTCTTC.

CDR3 DNA: TGTGCCAGCAGCTACGACAGGGGGATACAAGAGACCCAGTACTTC. This sequence encodes CASSYDRGIQETQYF. The chain joins TRBV5-8 to TRBJ2-5; TRBD1 matches 9 bases. Germline V gene lookup returns CDR1 SGHTS and CDR2 YDEGEE. The CDR3 contains 15 residues. With 3 bases clipped from V and 2 bases from J, the junction kept 5 bases outside the gene matches.

The chain links TRBV18 to TRBJ1-6; 7 bases agree with TRBD1. The germline V gene encodes CDR1 KGHSH and CDR2 LQKENI. The CDR3 runs 15 residues. J was trimmed by 7 bases and V by 2 bases; bases with no gene match: 5. The CDR3 here is CASSPTTGKNSPLHF. The CDR3 DNA reads TGTGCCAGCTCACCAACGACAGGGAAAAATTCACCCCTCCACTTT.

V and J are TRBV5-1 and TRBJ2-2, with TRBD2 as a possible D gene (5 bases). Germline-derived CDR1 and CDR2 are SGHRS and YFSETQ. Deletions cut 4 bases from V and 2 bases from J, with 15 bases between. The CDR3 sequence is 16 residues long. The CDR3 here is CASSLTPGTNTGELFF. The CDR3 coding sequence is TGCGCCAGCAGCCTTACCCCGGGAACAAACACCGGGGAGCTGTTTTTT.

The genes are TRBV27 and TRBJ1-6, with 8 bases lining up with TRBD1. Germline assignment: CDR1 MNHEY and CDR2 SMNVEV (reference sequence). This CDR3 has 19 residues. V was pared by 1 base and J by 3 bases, with 11 bases of the junction left unmatched. Here the CDR3 DNA reads TGTGCCAGCAGTTTATTGGGGACAGGCATCTCACTCTATAATTCACCCCTCCACTTT. It codes for CASSLLGTGISLYNSPLHF.

The V call is TRBV29-1, the J call TRBJ1-1; possible D gene TRBD1, 6 bases. This CDR3 has 12 amino acids. Germline values: CDR1 SQVTM, CDR2 ANQGSEA. V was pared by 6 bases and J by 4 bases, with 12 bases between. The CDR3 nucleotides are TGCAGCGTGAATACAGGGAGCACTGAAGCTTTCTTT. This encodes CSVNTGSTEAFF.

This clone was recorded a few times. This CDR3 is CASSTERNQPQHF. CDR3 bases: TGTGCCAGCAGCACGGAGCGCAATCAGCCCCAGCATTTT. The rearrangement joins TRBV5-4 to TRBJ1-5, with no clear D. This CDR3 region has 13 residues. Looked up from germline, CDR1 is SGHNT and CDR2 is YYREEE (reference sequence). V was clipped by 4 bases and J by 2 bases, with 7 bases between them. Looking up the rest from reference TRBV5-4 and TRBJ1-5 gives the full variable domain: ETGVTQSPTHLIKTRGQQVTLRCSSQSGHNTVSWYQQALGQGPQFIFQYYREEENGRGNFPPRFSGLQFPNYSSELNVNALELDDSALYLCASSTERNQPQHFGDGTRLSIL.

About this clone itself: A junction boundary mismatches the germline segment, possibly from a read error. The rearrangement joins TRBV7-9 to TRBJ1-1; tentatively, D is TRBD1 (5 bases). There are 14 residues in the CDR3. Germline V CDR1 and CDR2: SEHNR, FQNEAQ (reference sequence). The CDR3 region has the DNA TGTTCCAGCAGCTTAAGGAGGGTCGAGGGGAGGGCTTTCTTT. The encoded protein is CSSSLRRVEGRAFF.

The rearrangement joins TRBV19 to TRBJ1-5, with D unresolved. Germline assignment: CDR1 LNHDA and CDR2 SQIVND (reference sequence). Trimming removed 0 bases from V and 2 bases from J, with 8 bases in between. The CDR3 covers 15 residues. The CDR3 protein is CASSIDRSGNQPQHF. The CDR3 DNA sequence: TGTGCCAGTAGTATAGATCGTTCGGGCAATCAGCCCCAGCATTTT.

The V gene is TRBV4-1, the J gene TRBJ1-2; tentatively, D is TRBD1 (5 bases). Germline CDR1 is MGHRA and CDR2 is YSYEKL. The CDR3 totals 15 residues. V dropped 2 bases and J dropped 4 bases, with 14 bases sitting between them. The CDR3 loop reads CASSQPSGGSYGYTF. The CDR3, as DNA: TGCGCCAGCAGCCAACCCTCGGGGGGTTCCTATGGCTACACCTTC.

The V call is TRBV28, the J call TRBJ1-1; a weak D match, TRBD1 (5 bases). The CDR3 covers 13 residues. Trimming removed 7 bases from V and 1 base from J, with 10 bases in between. Germline V lookup: CDR1 MDHEN, CDR2 SYDVKM. The CDR3 loop reads CASILQANTEAFF. The CDR3 nucleotides are TGTGCCAGCATCTTACAGGCGAACACTGAAGCTTTCTTT.

The J gene is TRBJ1-2, the V gene TRBV6-1, with 9 bases identical to TRBD1. Unmatched junction bases numbered 6, after V lost 5 bases and J lost 8 bases. The germline CDR1 and CDR2 sequences are MNHNS and SASEGT. CDR3 size: 13 residues. The CDR3 is CASSQQGAGGYTF. The CDR3 DNA follows: TGTGCCAGCAGTCAACAGGGGGCTGGAGGCTACACCTTC.

The rearrangement joins TRBV9 to TRBJ1-2, with 8 bases lining up with TRBD1. Trimming cost V 3 bases and J 4 bases; bases outside gene matches: 11. The CDR3 extends over 16 amino acids. Germline V lookup: CDR1 SGDLS, CDR2 YYNGEE. The CDR3, as DNA: TGTGCCAGCAGCGCCTCTGGGGACAGGTCAGGCTATGGCTACACCTTC. It codes for CASSASGDRSGYGYTF.

This chain joins TRBV5-1 and TRBJ1-5; 7 positions match TRBD1. Per germline, CDR1 SGHRS and CDR2 YFSETQ. J was trimmed by 4 bases and V by 1 base; bases with no gene match: 8. The CDR3 has 16 residues. The CDR3 coding sequence is TGCGCCAGCAGCTTGACCGCAGGGGGTGCAAATCAGCCCCAGCATTTT. Its translation is CASSLTAGGANQPQHF.

V gene TRBV7-9 combines with J gene TRBJ2-5; D is perhaps TRBD2 (5 bases). Germline CDR1 and CDR2: SEHNR and FQNEAQ (reference sequence). The CDR3 runs 14 residues. Between the trimmed V and J ends, which lost 5 bases and 5 bases, there was a span of 15 bases. The CDR3 region is CASSDTRRGETQYF. The CDR3 region has the DNA TGTGCCAGCAGCGACACTAGGAGAGGGGAGACCCAGTACTTC.